The sequence of this T cell receptor (beta chain) was determined in a study of T cell changes during pregnancy in multiple sclerosis. Repertoires were generated with immunoSEQ multiplex PCR, while TCRdb's copy carries only in-frame clones and drops some. The table lists fewer than 90,000 clones, roughly 94% of them singletons. The CDR3 is 16 amino acids. V dropped 3 bases and J dropped 7; count of bases not matched to a gene: 7. CDR1 and CDR2 (germline): LNHDA, SQIVND (reference sequence). The rearrangement uses TRBV19 and TRBJ2-2; 11 nucleotides agree with TRBD2. The clonotype originates from a female donor with multiple sclerosis, enrolled in a pregnancy study. Sample: peripheral blood, taken in the third trimester of pregnancy. DNA of the CDR3: TGTGCCAGTAGTATGCAAACTAGCGGGAGTCGCGGGGAGCTGTTTTTT. Residues: CASSMQTSGSRGELFF.